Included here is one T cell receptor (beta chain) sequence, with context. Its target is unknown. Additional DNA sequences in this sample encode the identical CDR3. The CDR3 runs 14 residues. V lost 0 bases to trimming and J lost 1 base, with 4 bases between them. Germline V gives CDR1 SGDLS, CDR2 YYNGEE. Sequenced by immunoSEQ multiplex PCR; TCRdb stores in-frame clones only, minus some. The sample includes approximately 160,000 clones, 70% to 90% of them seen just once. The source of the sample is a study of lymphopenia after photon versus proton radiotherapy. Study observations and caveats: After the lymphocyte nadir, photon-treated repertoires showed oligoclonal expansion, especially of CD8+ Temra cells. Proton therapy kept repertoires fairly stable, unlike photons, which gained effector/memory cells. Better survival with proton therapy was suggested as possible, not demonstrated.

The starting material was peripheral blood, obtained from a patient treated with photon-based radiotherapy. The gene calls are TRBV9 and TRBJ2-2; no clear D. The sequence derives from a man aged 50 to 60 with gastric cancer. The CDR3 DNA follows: TGTGCCAGCAGCGTAGTGGGGAACACCGGGGAGCTGTTTTTT. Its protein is CASSVVGNTGELFF. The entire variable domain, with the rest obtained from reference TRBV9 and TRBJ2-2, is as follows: DSGVTQTPKHLITATGQRVTLRCSPRSGDLSVYWYQQSLDQGLQFLIQYYNGEERAKGNILERFSAQQFPDLHSELNLSSLELGDSALYFCASSVVGNTGELFFGEGSRLTVL.